This entry lists 6 T cell receptor beta chains sequenced from one sample in a study. TCRdb processed the RT-PCR reads anew with MiXCR; each CDR3 protein has one entry. This sample has hundreds of thousands of distinct CDR3 sequences, with 14% found just once. The sample taken for sequencing was memory CD4+ T cells from blood. The receptors stem from a female donor in good health, serving as a healthy control.

In its sample, this clonotype was seen many times. J is TRBJ2-3 and V is TRBV5-1, with 13 bases matching TRBD2. The junction had 11 bases not matched to a gene; V was cut back by 0 bases and J by 4 bases. Per the germline V gene, CDR1 is SGHRS and CDR2 is YFSETQ. CDR3 length equals 19 residues. Here the CDR3 reads CASSLGSLTSGRVSDTQYF. CDR3 DNA sequence: TGCGCCAGCAGCTTGGGTTCCCTCACTAGCGGGAGGGTCTCAGATACGCAGTATTTT.

This clonotype has only a few counts. The CDR3 sequence: CAISERTSGSYEQFF. The CDR3 DNA reads as TGTGCCATCAGTGAGCGGACTAGCGGGAGCTATGAGCAGTTCTTC. V usage is TRBV10-3 and J usage is TRBJ2-1; 13 bases align to TRBD2. CDR1 is ENHRY and CDR2 is SYGVKD in the germline V gene. There are 15 residues in the CDR3. V dropped 2 bases and J dropped 8; count of bases not matched to a gene: 3.

This clonotype occurred a few times. This chain joins TRBV25-1 and TRBJ1-2; tentative D call: TRBD1 (5 bases). Germline V gene data show CDR1 as MGHDK and CDR2 as SYGVNS. Trimming cost V 3 bases and J 0 bases, with 11 bases left between them. CDR3 length: 15 residues. The CDR3 region is CASSEYGGTNYGYTF. The CDR3 DNA sequence: TGTGCCAGCAGTGAGTACGGGGGGACTAACTATGGCTACACCTTC.

The chain employs TRBV12-3 or TRBV12-4 and TRBJ2-6; D is possibly TRBD1 (6 bases). Trimming left V 8 bases short and J 2 bases short, with 19 bases between. The CDR3 is made up of 17 amino acids. The DNA of the CDR3 is TGTGCCAGCCGACCGGCCGGCGCAGGGGCTGGGGCCAACGTCCTGACTTTC. It codes for CASRPAGAGAGANVLTF.

This clonotype was seen more than once but under ten times. V and J are TRBV7-3 and TRBJ1-6; a possible D gene is TRBD1 (6 bases). The CDR3 extends over 14 amino acids. Germline values: CDR1 SGHTA, CDR2 FQGTGA. Trimming took off 1 base at V and 10 bases at J, with 11 bases between the two ends. Here the CDR3 reads CASSLRPGVSPLHF. In DNA form, the CDR3 reads TGTGCCAGCAGCTTAAGACCAGGGGTGTCACCCCTCCACTTT.

CDR3 residues: CASSEFGTEDNQPQHF. CDR3 bases: TGTGCCAGCAGTGAATTTGGGACAGAGGACAATCAGCCCCAGCATTTT. This chain connects TRBV6-1 to TRBJ1-5; 7 nucleotides line up with TRBD1. Germline values: CDR1 MNHNS, CDR2 SASEGT. The CDR3 covers 16 residues. V lost 2 bases and J lost 3; bases outside the gene matches: 7.